This T cell receptor (beta chain) was documented in a study of radiotherapy plus CTLA-4 blockade in lung cancer. Whole-study context: Overall, roughly 17% of patients showed an objective response, while around 34% attained disease control.

Study outcomes and limitations: Clones of tumor-derived TCRs expanded in blood after radiotherapy plus ipilimumab. Per reports, early blood T cell clone dynamics, plus interferon-beta, forecast response most strongly.

Assay used: immunoSEQ multiplex PCR; TCRdb lists only in-frame clones, some missing. The table shows more than 95,000 clones, with 78% occurring only once. Germline-derived CDR1 and CDR2 are MNHEY and SVGAGI. Trimming cost V 7 bases and J 6 bases; bases outside gene matches: 11. This CDR3 is 15 amino acids long. It was focal radiation plus CTLA-4 blockade with ipilimumab that patients with chemo-refractory metastatic non-small-cell lung cancer received. Comments on this clone: What it recognizes is unknown.

V is TRBV6-5 and J is TRBJ1-5, with 8 bases aligning to TRBD1. This specimen consisted of peripheral blood, obtained from a patient treated with radiotherapy plus ipilimumab. The sequence was collected from a human donor with non-small cell lung cancer who had a partial response to radiotherapy plus ipilimumab. CDR3 sequence: CASTKDRVVRQPQHF. CDR3 nucleotide sequence: TGTGCCAGCACGAAGGACAGGGTAGTACGTCAGCCCCAGCATTTT.